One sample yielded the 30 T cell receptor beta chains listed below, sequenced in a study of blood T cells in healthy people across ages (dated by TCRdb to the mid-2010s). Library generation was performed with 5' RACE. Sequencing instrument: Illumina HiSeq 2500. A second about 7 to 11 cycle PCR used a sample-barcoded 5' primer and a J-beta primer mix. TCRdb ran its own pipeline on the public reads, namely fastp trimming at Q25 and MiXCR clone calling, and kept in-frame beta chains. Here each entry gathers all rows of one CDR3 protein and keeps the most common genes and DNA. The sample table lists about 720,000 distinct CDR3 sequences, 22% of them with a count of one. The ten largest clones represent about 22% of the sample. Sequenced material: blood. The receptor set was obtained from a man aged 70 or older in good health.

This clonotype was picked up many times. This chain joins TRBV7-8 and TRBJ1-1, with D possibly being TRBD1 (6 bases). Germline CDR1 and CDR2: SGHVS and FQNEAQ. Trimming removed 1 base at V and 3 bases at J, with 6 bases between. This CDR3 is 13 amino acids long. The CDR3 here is CASSLDRDTEAFF. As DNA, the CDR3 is TGTGCCAGCAGCTTAGACAGGGACACTGAAGCTTTCTTT. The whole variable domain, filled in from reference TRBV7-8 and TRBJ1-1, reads GAGVSQSPRYKVAKRGQDVALRCDPISGHVSLFWYQQALGQGPEFLTYFQNEAQLDKSGLPSDRFFAERPEGSVSTLKIQRTQQEDSAVYLCASSLDRDTEAFFGQGTRLTVV.

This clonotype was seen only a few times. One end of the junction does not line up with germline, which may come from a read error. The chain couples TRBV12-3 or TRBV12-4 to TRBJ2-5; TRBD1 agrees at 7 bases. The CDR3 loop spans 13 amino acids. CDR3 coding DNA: TGTGCCAGGAAACGGGACAGACCCTACGAGCAGCACTTC. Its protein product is CARKRDRPYEQHF.

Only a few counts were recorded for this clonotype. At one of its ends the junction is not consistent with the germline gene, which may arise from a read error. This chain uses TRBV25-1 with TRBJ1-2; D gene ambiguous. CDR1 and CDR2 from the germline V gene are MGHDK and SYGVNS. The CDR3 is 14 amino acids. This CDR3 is CASSPPISSGPAEF. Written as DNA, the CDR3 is TGTGCCAGCAGTCCCCCGATAAGTTCCGGGCCGGCCGAGTTC.

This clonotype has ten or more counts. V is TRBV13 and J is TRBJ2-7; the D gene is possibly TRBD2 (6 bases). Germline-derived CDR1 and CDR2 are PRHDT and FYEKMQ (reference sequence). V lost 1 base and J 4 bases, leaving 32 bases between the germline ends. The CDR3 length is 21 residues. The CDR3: CASSLVPSFLGVDQGGYEQYF. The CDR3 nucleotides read TGTGCCAGCAGCTTAGTTCCCTCGTTTCTGGGGGTGGATCAGGGAGGATACGAGCAGTACTTC.

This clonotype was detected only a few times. Here the CDR3 reads CASSSNGNTEAFF. The CDR3 DNA is TGTGCCAGCAGTTCAAATGGGAACACTGAAGCTTTCTTT. The rearrangement links TRBV11-2 to TRBJ1-1; no firm D call. Germline values: CDR1 SGHAT, CDR2 FQNNGV. This CDR3 contains 13 residues. V was cut by 6 bases and J by 1 base, with 9 bases left in between.

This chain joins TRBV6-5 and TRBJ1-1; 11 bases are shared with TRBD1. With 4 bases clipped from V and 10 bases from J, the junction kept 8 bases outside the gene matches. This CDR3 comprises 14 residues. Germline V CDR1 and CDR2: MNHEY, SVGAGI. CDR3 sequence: CASSWGQGGSPAFF. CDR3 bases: TGTGCCAGCAGTTGGGGACAGGGGGGGTCTCCAGCTTTCTTT.

The CDR3: CASSPMTATPYEQYV. The DNA of the CDR3 is TGTGCCAGCTCACCAATGACAGCGACTCCGTACGAGCAGTACGTC. The chain couples TRBV18 to TRBJ2-7; the D gene is possibly TRBD1 (5 bases). The CDR3 has 15 amino acids. Germline CDR1 reads KGHSH; CDR2 reads LQKENI. Trimming cost V 2 bases and J 4 bases, with 15 bases left between them.

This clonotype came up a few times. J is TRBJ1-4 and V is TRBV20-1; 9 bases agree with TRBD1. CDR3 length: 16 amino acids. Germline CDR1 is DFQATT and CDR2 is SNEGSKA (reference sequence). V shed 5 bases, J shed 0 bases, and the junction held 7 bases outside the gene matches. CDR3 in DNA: TGCAGTGCTCCGGACAGGGGCCTTGCAACTAATGAAAAACTGTTTTTT. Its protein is CSAPDRGLATNEKLFF.

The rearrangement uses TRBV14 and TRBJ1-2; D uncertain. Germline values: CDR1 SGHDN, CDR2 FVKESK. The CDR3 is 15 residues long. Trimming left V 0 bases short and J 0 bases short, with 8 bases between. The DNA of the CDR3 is TGTGCCAGCAGCCAAGAACAGTTCGCTAACTATGGCTACACCTTC. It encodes CASSQEQFANYGYTF.

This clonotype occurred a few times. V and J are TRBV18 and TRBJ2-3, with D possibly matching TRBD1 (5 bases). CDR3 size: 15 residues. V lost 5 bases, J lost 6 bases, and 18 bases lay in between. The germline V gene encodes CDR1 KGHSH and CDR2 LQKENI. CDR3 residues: CASSTATQGWDTQYF. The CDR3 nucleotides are TGTGCCAGCTCAACAGCGACCCAGGGATGGGATACGCAGTATTTT.

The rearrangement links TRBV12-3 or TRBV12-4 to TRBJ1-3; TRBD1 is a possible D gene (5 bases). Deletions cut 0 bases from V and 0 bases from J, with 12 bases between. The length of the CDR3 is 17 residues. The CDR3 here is CASSLARGQSSGNTIYF. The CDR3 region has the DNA TGTGCCAGCAGTTTAGCCCGAGGACAAAGCTCTGGAAACACCATATATTTT.

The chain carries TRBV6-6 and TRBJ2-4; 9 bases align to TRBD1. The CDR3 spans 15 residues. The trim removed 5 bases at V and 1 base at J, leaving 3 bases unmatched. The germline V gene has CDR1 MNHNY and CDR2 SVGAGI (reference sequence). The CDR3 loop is CASSGQGRAKNIQYF. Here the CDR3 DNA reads TGTGCCAGCAGTGGACAGGGGAGGGCCAAAAACATTCAGTACTTC.

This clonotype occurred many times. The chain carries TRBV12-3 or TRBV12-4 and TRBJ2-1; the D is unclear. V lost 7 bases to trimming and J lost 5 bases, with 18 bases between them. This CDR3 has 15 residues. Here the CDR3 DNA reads TGTGCCAGCATTCGGACCGAGAGGTTTAACAATGAGCAGTTCTTC. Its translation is CASIRTERFNNEQFF.

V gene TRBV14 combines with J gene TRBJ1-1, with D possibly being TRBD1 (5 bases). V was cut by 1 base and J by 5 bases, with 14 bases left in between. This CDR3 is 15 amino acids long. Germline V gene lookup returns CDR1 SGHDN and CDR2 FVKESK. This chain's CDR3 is CASSQVQGVETEAFF. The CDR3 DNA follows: TGTGCCAGCAGCCAAGTCCAAGGGGTTGAAACTGAAGCTTTCTTT.

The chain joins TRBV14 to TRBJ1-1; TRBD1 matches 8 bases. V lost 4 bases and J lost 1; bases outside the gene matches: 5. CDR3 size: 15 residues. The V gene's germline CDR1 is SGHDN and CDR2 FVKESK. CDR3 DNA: TGTGCCAGCAGCCGCTTGACAGGGGCGAACACTGAAGCTTTCTTT. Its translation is CASSRLTGANTEAFF.

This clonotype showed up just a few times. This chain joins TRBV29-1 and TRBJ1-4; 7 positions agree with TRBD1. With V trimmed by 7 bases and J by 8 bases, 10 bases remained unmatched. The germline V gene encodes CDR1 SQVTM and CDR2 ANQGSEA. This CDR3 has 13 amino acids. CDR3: CSARQGLGEKLFF. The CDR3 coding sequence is TGCAGCGCCCGACAGGGACTAGGGGAAAAACTGTTTTTT.

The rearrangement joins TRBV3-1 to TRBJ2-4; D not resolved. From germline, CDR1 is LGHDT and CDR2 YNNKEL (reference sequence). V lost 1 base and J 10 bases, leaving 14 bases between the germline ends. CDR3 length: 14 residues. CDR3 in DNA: TGTGCCAGCAGCCAAGGTACTACACTTCGAATTCAGTACTTC. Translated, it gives CASSQGTTLRIQYF.

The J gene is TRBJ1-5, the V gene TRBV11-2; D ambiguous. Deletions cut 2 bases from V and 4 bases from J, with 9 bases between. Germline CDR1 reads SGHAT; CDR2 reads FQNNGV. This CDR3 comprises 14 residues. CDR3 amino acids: CASSLMGSNQPQHF. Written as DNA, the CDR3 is TGTGCCAGCAGCTTAATGGGGAGTAATCAGCCCCAGCATTTT.

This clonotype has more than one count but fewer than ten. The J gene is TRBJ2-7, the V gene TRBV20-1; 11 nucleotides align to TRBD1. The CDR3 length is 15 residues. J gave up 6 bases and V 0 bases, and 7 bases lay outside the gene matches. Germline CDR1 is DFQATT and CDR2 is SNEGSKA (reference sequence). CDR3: CSARDGGQGAGEQYF. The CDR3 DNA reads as TGCAGTGCTAGAGATGGAGGACAGGGGGCCGGCGAGCAGTACTTC.

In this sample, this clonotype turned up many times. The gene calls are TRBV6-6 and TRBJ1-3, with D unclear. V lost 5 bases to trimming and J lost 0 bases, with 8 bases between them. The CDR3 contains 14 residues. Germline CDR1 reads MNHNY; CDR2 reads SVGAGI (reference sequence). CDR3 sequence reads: CASSRGGSGNTIYF. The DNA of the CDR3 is TGTGCCAGCAGTCGGGGAGGCTCTGGAAACACCATATATTTT.

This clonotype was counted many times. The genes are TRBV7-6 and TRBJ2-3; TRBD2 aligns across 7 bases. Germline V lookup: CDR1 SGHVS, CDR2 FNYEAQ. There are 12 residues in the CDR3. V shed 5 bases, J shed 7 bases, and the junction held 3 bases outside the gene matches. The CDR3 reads CASSRAGHTQYF. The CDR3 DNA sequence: TGTGCCAGCAGCAGAGCGGGGCATACGCAGTATTTT.

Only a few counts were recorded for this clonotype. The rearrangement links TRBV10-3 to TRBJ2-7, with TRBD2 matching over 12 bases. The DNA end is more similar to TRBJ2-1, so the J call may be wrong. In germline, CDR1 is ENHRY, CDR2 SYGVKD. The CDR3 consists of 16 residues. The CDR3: CAISEPTSGSPNEQFF. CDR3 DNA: TGTGCCATCAGTGAGCCGACTAGCGGGAGCCCCAATGAGCAGTTCTTC.

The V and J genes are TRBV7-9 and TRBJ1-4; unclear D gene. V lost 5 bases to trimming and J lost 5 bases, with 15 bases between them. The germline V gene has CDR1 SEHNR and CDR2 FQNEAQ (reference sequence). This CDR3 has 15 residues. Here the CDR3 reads CASSPLVYGNEKLFF. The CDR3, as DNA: TGTGCCAGCAGCCCGCTAGTTTATGGGAATGAAAAACTGTTTTTT.

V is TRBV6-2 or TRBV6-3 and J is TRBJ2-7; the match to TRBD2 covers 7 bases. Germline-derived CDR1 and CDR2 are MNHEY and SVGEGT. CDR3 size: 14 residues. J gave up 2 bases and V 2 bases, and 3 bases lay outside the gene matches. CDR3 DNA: TGTGCCAGCAGTTACCTCGCGGGAGCCTACGAGCAGTACTTC. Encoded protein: CASSYLAGAYEQYF.

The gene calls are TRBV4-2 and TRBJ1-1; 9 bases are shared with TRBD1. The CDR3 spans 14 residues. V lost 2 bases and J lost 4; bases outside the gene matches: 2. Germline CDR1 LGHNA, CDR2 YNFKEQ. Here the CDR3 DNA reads TGTGCCAGCAGCCAACTGACAGGGGGCACTGAAGCTTTCTTT. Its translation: CASSQLTGGTEAFF.

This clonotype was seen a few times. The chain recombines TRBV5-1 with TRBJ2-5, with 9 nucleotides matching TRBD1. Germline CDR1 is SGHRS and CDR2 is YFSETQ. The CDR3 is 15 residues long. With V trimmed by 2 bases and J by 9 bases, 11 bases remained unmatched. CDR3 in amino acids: CASSLDPGTGKSQYF. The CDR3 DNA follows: TGCGCCAGCAGCTTAGATCCCGGGACAGGGAAATCCCAGTACTTC. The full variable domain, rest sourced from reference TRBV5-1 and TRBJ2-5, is KAGVTQTPRYLIKTRGQQVTLSCSPISGHRSVSWYQQTPGQGLQFLFEYFSETQRNKGNFPGRFSGRQFSNSRSEMNVSTLELGDSALYLCASSLDPGTGKSQYFGPGTRLLVL.

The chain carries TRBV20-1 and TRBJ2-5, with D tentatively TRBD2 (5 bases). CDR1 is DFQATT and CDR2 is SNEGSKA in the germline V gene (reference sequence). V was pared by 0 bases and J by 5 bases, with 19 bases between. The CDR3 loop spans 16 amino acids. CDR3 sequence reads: CSARESPLGPGETQYF. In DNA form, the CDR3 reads TGCAGTGCTAGAGAGTCGCCGTTAGGTCCGGGGGAGACCCAGTACTTC.

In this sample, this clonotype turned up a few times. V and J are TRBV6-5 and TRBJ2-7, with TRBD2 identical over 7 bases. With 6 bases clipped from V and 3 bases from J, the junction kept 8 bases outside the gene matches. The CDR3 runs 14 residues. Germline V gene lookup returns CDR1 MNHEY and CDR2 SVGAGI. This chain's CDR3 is CASRHKAGHYEQYF. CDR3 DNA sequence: TGTGCCAGCAGACATAAAGCGGGGCACTACGAGCAGTACTTC.

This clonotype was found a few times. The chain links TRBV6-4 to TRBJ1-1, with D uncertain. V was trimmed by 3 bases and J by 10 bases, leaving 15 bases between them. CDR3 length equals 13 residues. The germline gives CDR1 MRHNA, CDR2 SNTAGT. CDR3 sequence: CASSEEGPGRAFF. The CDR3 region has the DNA TGTGCCAGCAGTGAGGAAGGACCCGGGAGAGCTTTCTTT.

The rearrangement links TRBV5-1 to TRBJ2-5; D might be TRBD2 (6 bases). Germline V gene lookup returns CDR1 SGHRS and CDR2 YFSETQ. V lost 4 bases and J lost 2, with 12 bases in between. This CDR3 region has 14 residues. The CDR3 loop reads CASSGGLEQETQYF. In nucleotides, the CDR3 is TGCGCCAGCAGCGGGGGACTGGAACAAGAGACCCAGTACTTC.